Listed below are T cell receptor beta chains from one sample, sequenced in a study of shared clonotypes between healthy human individuals. Sequencing was performed with immunoSEQ multiplex PCR; in TCRdb, only in-frame clones are kept and a portion is missing. The table includes 2 million to 2.5 million clones, approximately 95% detected once. Sequenced sample: naive CD4+ T cells from PBMCs. Every receptor here comes from a man aged 18 to 29 in good health. Some clones in this sample may be carry-over from other donors' samples. Each CDR3 is given with its conserved first and last residue. The D gene is left open where the match is weak. A row's size may be missing; if present it is once, few, many or a size class.

d_call clone_size j_call v_call cdr3_aa cdr3_nt
- - TRBJ1-2 TRBV7-3 CASSLERGSGYTF TGTGCCAGCAGCTTGGAACGGGGGTCTGGCTACACCTTC
- - TRBJ1-5 TRBV14 CASSRDANQPQHF TGTGCCAGCAGTCGGGACGCAAATCAGCCCCAGCATTTT
- - TRBJ2-5 TRBV4-2 CASSQDTQTGRETQYF TGTGCCAGCAGCCAAGATACCCAGACAGGTCGCGAGACCCAGTACTTC
TRBD2 - TRBJ2-3 TRBV7-3 CASSLNSLAGEGRDTQYF TGTGCCAGCAGCCTCAACAGTTTAGCGGGAGAGGGGCGAGATACGCAGTATTTT
TRBD2 - TRBJ2-3 TRBV5-1 CASSPSGLAVGDTQYF TGCGCCAGCAGCCCTTCCGGACTAGCGGTCGGGGATACGCAGTATTTT
- - TRBJ2-3 TRBV7-2 CASSFRVFSDSGYF TGTGCCAGCAGCTTTAGAGTTTTCTCGGACAGTGGGTATTTT
TRBD1 - TRBJ2-1 TRBV11-3 CASSWDREPYNEQFF TGTGCCAGCAGTTGGGACAGGGAACCCTACAATGAGCAGTTCTTC
- - TRBJ1-4 TRBV6-1 CASSGGGLGEKLFF TGTGCCAGCAGTGGTGGGGGGCTCGGAGAAAAACTGTTTTTT
TRBD1 - TRBJ2-7 TRBV7-3 CASSSNPGTGYDEQYF TGTGCCAGCAGCTCCAACCCCGGGACAGGGTATGACGAGCAGTACTTC
- once TRBJ1-1 TRBV7-8 CASSLGGGTEAFF TGTGCCAGCAGCTTAGGAGGGGGGACTGAAGCTTTCTTT
- once TRBJ2-5 TRBV7-6 CASSLAYTETQYF TGTGCCAGCAGCTTAGCTTATACCGAGACCCAGTACTTC
- - TRBJ1-5 TRBV28 CASRWNSNQPQHF TGTGCCAGCAGATGGAATAGCAATCAGCCCCAGCATTTT
- - TRBJ2-3 TRBV2 CASRVDSSASQYF TGTGCCAGCAGGGTGGACAGTTCAGCATCGCAGTATTTT
TRBD1 - TRBJ2-7 TRBV4-1 CASSQGAGGASYEQYF TGCGCCAGCAGCCAAGGGGCAGGGGGCGCGTCCTACGAGCAGTACTTC
- - TRBJ2-1 TRBV7-2 CASSLVSLGSPYNEQFF TGTGCCAGCAGCTTAGTTTCTCTGGGATCTCCCTACAATGAGCAGTTCTTC
TRBD2 - TRBJ2-5 TRBV5-4 CASSVETSGGTRGIETQYF TGTGCCAGCAGCGTAGAAACTAGCGGGGGGACCCGAGGTATAGAGACCCAGTACTTC
TRBD1 - TRBJ2-7 TRBV28 CASSSPGQGTSYEQYF TGTGCCAGCAGTTCGCCGGGACAGGGCACCTCCTACGAGCAGTACTTC
- - TRBJ1-3 TRBV18 CASSPVGPQRSGNTIYF TGTGCCAGCTCACCAGTCGGCCCACAGCGCTCTGGAAACACCATATATTTT
- once TRBJ1-1 TRBV6-5 CASRLTGQMNTEAFF TGTGCCAGCAGATTAACGGGGCAGATGAACACTGAAGCTTTCTTT
- - TRBJ2-7 TRBV7-9 CASSPVVLYEQYF TGTGCCAGCAGCCCTGTGGTTCTGTACGAGCAGTACTTC
- - TRBJ1-3 TRBV9 CASSSAGVYSGNTIYF TGTGCCAGCAGCTCCGCCGGGGTCTACTCTGGAAACACCATATATTTT
- - TRBJ2-3 TRBV7-2 CASTRVGQGRTDTQYF TGTGCCAGCACCCGAGTGGGGCAGGGACGCACAGATACGCAGTATTTT
TRBD1 - TRBJ2-7 TRBV2 CASQGAREQYF TGTGCCAGCCAGGGGGCTCGCGAGCAGTACTTC
TRBD1 once TRBJ2-3 TRBV7-3 CASSPPGQSTDTQYF TGTGCCAGCAGCCCACCGGGACAGAGCACAGATACGCAGTATTTT
- - TRBJ1-6 TRBV28 CASSFGSYNSPLHF TGTGCCAGCAGTTTTGGGAGTTATAATTCACCCCTCCACTTT
TRBD2 - TRBJ2-3 TRBV9 CASSYSGSSDTQYF TGTGCCAGCAGCTACAGCGGGAGTTCAGATACGCAGTATTTT
- - TRBJ1-2 TRBV19 CASSIGDSGYTF TGTGCCAGTAGTATAGGGGACTCTGGCTACACCTTC
TRBD1 - TRBJ1-2 TRBV5-1 CASSNRDSGYTF TGCGCCAGCAGCAACCGGGACAGTGGCTACACCTTC
- - TRBJ2-2 TRBV30 CAWSVNRGELFF TGTGCCTGGAGTGTAAACAGGGGGGAGCTGTTTTTT
TRBD2 - TRBJ2-1 TRBV9 CASSSYSGRYNEQFF TGTGCCAGCAGCAGCTATAGCGGGAGATACAATGAGCAGTTCTTC
- - TRBJ1-2 TRBV10-3 CAISVEGDYGYTF TGTGCCATCAGTGTAGAGGGTGACTATGGCTACACCTTC
TRBD2 - TRBJ2-5 TRBV7-9 CASSLGRLAGVETQYF TGTGCCAGCAGCTTGGGTCGACTAGCGGGAGTGGAGACCCAGTACTTC
- - TRBJ2-5 TRBV5-1 CASSRATQETQYF TGCGCCAGCAGCAGGGCAACCCAAGAGACCCAGTACTTC
- - TRBJ1-1 TRBV28 CASSLWDSSTEAFF TGTGCCAGCAGTTTATGGGACAGCAGCACTGAAGCTTTCTTT
- - TRBJ1-1 TRBV6-6 CASFGILYTEAFF TGTGCCAGCTTTGGAATTTTATACACTGAAGCTTTCTTT
TRBD1 - TRBJ2-4 TRBV11-2 CASSSYRDRGAKNIQYF TGTGCCAGCAGCTCCTACCGGGACAGGGGAGCCAAAAACATTCAGTACTTC
- - TRBJ2-7 TRBV20-1 CSASRAYEQYF TGCAGTGCTAGTCGGGCCTACGAGCAGTACTTC
- - TRBJ1-2 TRBV18 CASSPSGDGGYTF TGTGCCAGCTCACCGTCCGGGGACGGTGGCTACACCTTC
- - TRBJ2-5 TRBV19 CASTPRGGETQYF TGTGCCAGTACCCCCAGGGGGGGAGAGACCCAGTACTTC
- - TRBJ2-6 TRBV18 CASSRQQGTSGANVLTF TGTGCCAGCTCACGACAGCAGGGAACTTCTGGGGCCAACGTCCTGACTTTC
- - TRBJ1-2 TRBV7-9 CASSLVHGYTF TGTGCCAGCAGCTTAGTACATGGCTACACCTTC